These 17 T cell receptor beta chains share one sample of origin, sequenced in a study of shared clonotypes between healthy human individuals. Clones were read by immunoSEQ multiplex PCR, and TCRdb kept only the in-frame ones, dropping some. The sample has approximately 980,000 clones, 60% to 85% seen once. Sequenced input: memory CD4+ T cells sorted from blood. Subset given: CD45RA-negative fraction. These receptors all stem from a man in his late teens or twenties in good health.

The chain employs TRBV5-1 and TRBJ2-3, with D maybe TRBD1 (5 bases). Germline assignment: CDR1 SGHRS and CDR2 YFSETQ. V lost 4 bases and J 3 bases, leaving 18 bases between the germline ends. This CDR3 has 16 amino acids. The CDR3, as DNA: TGCGCCAGCAGCACCCGACAGACGATCATAACAGATACGCAGTATTTT. It translates to CASSTRQTIITDTQYF.

The chain links TRBV10-3 to TRBJ1-6, with D unresolved. The CDR3 loop spans 12 amino acids. CDR1 ENHRY and CDR2 SYGVKD come from the germline V gene. The ends were cut back, 0 bases at V and 10 bases at J, with 4 bases in the middle. CDR3 protein: CAISESNSPLHF. CDR3 sequence (DNA): TGTGCCATCAGTGAGTCCAACTCACCCCTCCACTTT.

V usage is TRBV20-1 and J usage is TRBJ1-2; unclear D gene. The germline gives CDR1 DFQATT, CDR2 SNEGSKA (reference sequence). V gave up 6 bases and J gave up 7 bases, with 12 bases separating them. The CDR3 length is 11 residues. The CDR3 reads CSAFEPGGYTF. The DNA of the CDR3 is TGCAGTGCCTTCGAACCGGGTGGCTACACCTTC.

This clone was observed a handful of times. This chain links TRBV5-1 with TRBJ1-1; D call uncertain. Trimming cost V 4 bases and J 4 bases, with 11 bases left between them. This CDR3 has 13 residues. Germline V gene data show CDR1 as SGHRS and CDR2 as YFSETQ. The chain's CDR3 is CASSDSVGTEAFF. CDR3 DNA sequence: TGCGCCAGCAGCGACTCCGTGGGCACTGAAGCTTTCTTT.

The chain carries TRBV5-4 and TRBJ1-1; 9 bases are shared with TRBD1. The germline V gene encodes CDR1 SGHNT and CDR2 YYREEE (reference sequence). The trim removed 2 bases at V and 1 base at J, leaving 9 bases unmatched. The CDR3 contains 17 residues. The CDR3 DNA reads as TGTGCCAGCAGCTTTCGGGCTCAGGACAGGGGGAACACTGAAGCTTTCTTT. This gives the protein CASSFRAQDRGNTEAFF.

V gene TRBV15 combines with J gene TRBJ1-2; D not certain. Between the trimmed V and J ends, which lost 0 bases and 5 bases, there was a span of 10 bases. Germline V CDR1 and CDR2: LNHNV, YYDKDF (reference sequence). The CDR3 has 14 amino acids. CDR3 amino acids: CATSRDLGDYGYTF. Here the CDR3 DNA reads TGTGCCACCAGCAGAGATCTAGGAGATTATGGCTACACCTTC. The entire variable domain, with the rest obtained from reference TRBV15 and TRBJ1-2, is as follows: DAMVIQNPRYQVTQFGKPVTLSCSQTLNHNVMYWYQQKSSQAPKLLFHYYDKDFNNEADTPDNFQSRRPNTSFCFLDIRSPGLGDTAMYLCATSRDLGDYGYTFGSGTRLTVV.

The gene calls are TRBV7-2 and TRBJ2-3; 7 bases are a match to TRBD2. CDR1 SGHTA and CDR2 FQGNSA come from the germline V gene. The CDR3 is 14 amino acids. With V trimmed by 1 base and J by 6 bases, 4 bases remained unmatched. The CDR3 spells CASSLVWRGDTQYF. The CDR3 DNA is TGTGCCAGCAGCTTAGTCTGGCGGGGGGATACGCAGTATTTT.

This rearrangement joins TRBV7-8 to TRBJ2-5; D may be TRBD1 (5 bases). The CDR3 is made up of 13 amino acids. Germline CDR1 SGHVS, CDR2 FQNEAQ. Trimming shortened V by 7 bases and J by 4 bases, and 13 bases separated the two germline ends. The CDR3 coding sequence is TGTGCCAGCACCCCAAAGGGGCCAGAGACCCAGTACTTC. It codes for CASTPKGPETQYF.

V gene TRBV7-6 combines with J gene TRBJ1-5; unclear D gene. Germline CDR1 SGHVS, CDR2 FNYEAQ. The CDR3 is made up of 13 amino acids. Trimming stripped 1 base from V and 7 bases from J, with 8 bases between. In DNA form, the CDR3 reads TGTGCCAGCAGCTTAGATGATGGACAGCCCCAGCATTTT. This translates into CASSLDDGQPQHF.

This clone was observed a handful of times. The chain has TRBV30 and TRBJ1-1; D unclear. Germline CDR1 is GTSNPN and CDR2 is SVGIG (reference sequence). CDR3 size: 13 residues. Trimming shortened V by 3 bases and J by 0 bases, and 8 bases separated the two germline ends. CDR3 loop: CAWRQSMNTEAFF. The CDR3 DNA reads TGTGCCTGGAGGCAGTCCATGAACACTGAAGCTTTCTTT.

V and J are TRBV28 and TRBJ2-5; 7 bases fit TRBD1. CDR1 is MDHEN and CDR2 is SYDVKM in the germline V gene. The ends lost 6 bases at V and 5 bases at J; junction bases unmatched: 6. The CDR3 has 13 amino acids. The CDR3 here is CASRRQGSETQYF. The DNA of the CDR3 is TGTGCCAGCAGGCGACAGGGAAGCGAGACCCAGTACTTC.

V and J are TRBV30 and TRBJ2-5; 7 bases fit TRBD1. V trimming: 2 bases; J trimming: 13 bases; junction bases outside the gene matches: 10. Germline V CDR1 and CDR2: GTSNPN, SVGIG (reference sequence). The CDR3 has 12 residues. For the CDR3, the DNA is TGTGCCTGGAGTCATAAGGGGGCTAACGGGTACTTC. Its protein product is CAWSHKGANGYF.

A single count supports this clone. The V gene is TRBV6-1, the J gene TRBJ2-3; 15 bases map to TRBD2. The CDR3 consists of 18 residues. Germline values: CDR1 MNHNS, CDR2 SASEGT. Unmatched junction bases numbered 6, after V lost 4 bases and J lost 1 base. CDR3 bases: TGTGCCAGCAGTGGGACTAGCGGGAGGGCCAGGGGCACAGATACGCAGTATTTT. Protein product: CASSGTSGRARGTDTQYF.

Comment on this clone: Other DNA sequences within the sample encode an identical CDR3. The chain employs TRBV7-2 and TRBJ2-5; D is unresolved. V lost 3 bases and J lost 0, with 5 bases in between. Germline V gene sequence: CDR1 SGHTA, CDR2 FQGNSA. The length of the CDR3 is 13 residues. The CDR3 loop reads CASSFRYQETQYF. The CDR3 region has the DNA TGTGCCAGCAGCTTCAGGTACCAAGAGACCCAGTACTTC.

V is TRBV9 and J is TRBJ1-2; 7 bases are shared with TRBD1. CDR1 and CDR2 (germline): SGDLS, YYNGEE. The junction had 9 bases not matched to a gene; V was cut back by 3 bases and J by 4 bases. This CDR3 contains 15 residues. CDR3 DNA: TGTGCCAGCAGCGCGTCCGGGACAGCGAGCTATGGCTACACCTTC. This gives the protein CASSASGTASYGYTF.

This clone came up once. The chain employs TRBV6-5 and TRBJ2-1, with D perhaps matching TRBD2 (5 bases). With 5 bases removed from V and 7 bases from J, the gap between germline ends came to 15 bases. This CDR3 spans 14 amino acids. Germline V gene lookup returns CDR1 MNHEY and CDR2 SVGAGI. This CDR3 is CASSLRGPTNEQFF. The DNA for the CDR3 is TGTGCCAGCAGTCTTCGAGGGCCAACGAATGAGCAGTTCTTC.

The V gene is TRBV9, the J gene TRBJ2-7; TRBD1 agrees at 9 bases. CDR1 is SGDLS, CDR2 YYNGEE, per germline. The CDR3 is made up of 15 amino acids. Germline trimming cut 3 bases from V and 7 bases from J; bases unmatched to any gene: 11. The CDR3 loop reads CASSGAGQGPGEQYF. The CDR3 nucleotides are TGTGCCAGCAGCGGTGCGGGACAGGGACCGGGGGAGCAGTACTTC.